These 4 T cell receptor beta chains were sequenced from one sample in a study of T cells after yellow fever vaccination (dated by TCRdb to between 2018 and 2021). Preparation of the library involved 5' RACE. Instrument used: Illumina HiSeq 2500. In TCRdb, the public reads were trimmed at Q25 with fastp and aligned with MiXCR, with productive beta chains retained. Rows are combined by CDR3 protein, so each entry shows the most common genes and DNA. This sample comprises about 53,000 distinct CDR3 sequences, approximately 6.9% of them detected only once. Jointly, the top ten make up approximately 37% of the sample. The sample's treatment or condition label is to be understood as: live attenuated yellow fever vaccine strain. Specimen: CD8+ T cells sorted from PBMCs, collected on the day of the first yellow fever vaccination. All receptors derive from a young man who received the YFV17D yellow fever vaccine.

This clonotype was seen more than once but under ten times. The chain links TRBV11-2 to TRBJ1-3; D might be TRBD1 (5 bases). The CDR3 totals 15 residues. CDR1 and CDR2 from the germline V gene are SGHAT and FQNNGV. Trimming cost V 6 bases and J 4 bases, with 16 bases left between them. The chain's CDR3 is CASSPDSFSGNTIYF. The CDR3 nucleotides read TGTGCCAGCAGTCCCGACAGTTTCTCGGGAAACACCATATATTTT.

There are a few counts of this clonotype. This chain joins TRBV4-1 and TRBJ2-6; 8 positions agree with TRBD1. V lost 4 bases to trimming and J lost 0 bases; unmatched junction nucleotides: 8. Germline loops: CDR1 MGHRA, CDR2 YSYEKL. The CDR3 is 18 amino acids. CDR3 amino acids: CASSPRQGQGSGANVLTF. The CDR3 DNA follows: TGCGCCAGCAGCCCTCGTCAAGGACAGGGCTCTGGGGCCAACGTCCTGACTTTC.

The chain joins TRBV10-3 to TRBJ2-3; D call uncertain. This CDR3 contains 16 residues. V lost 6 bases and J 0 bases, leaving 16 bases between the germline ends. Germline V gene data show CDR1 as ENHRY and CDR2 as SYGVKD. The CDR3 DNA follows: TGTGCCATCAGATCCCCTGAACGAACTAGCACAGATACGCAGTATTTT. This sequence encodes CAIRSPERTSTDTQYF.

This clonotype was observed many times. The chain is built from TRBV10-1 and TRBJ2-7; D is undetermined. V lost 0 bases, J lost 2 bases, and 8 bases lay in between. The CDR3 runs 14 residues. Germline V lookup: CDR1 WNHNN, CDR2 SYGVQD (reference sequence). CDR3 region: CASSESLKAYEQYF. The CDR3 nucleotides are TGCGCCAGCAGTGAGTCATTAAAGGCCTACGAGCAGTACTTC.